The TCR beta chain described here comes from a study of cytomegalovirus exposure and HLA in healthy donors (dated by TCRdb to the late 2010s). Some background on the complete study: An earlier analysis of approximately 640 of the donors reported approximately 270 Gb of sequence data and some 120 million unique TCR beta sequences from about 179 million T cells. An early release that covered fewer than 800 HLA-typed donors contained 250 to 350 gigabases of sequencing data and about 93 million unique TCR sequences. Of the 300 to 450 genotyped donors, 65% to 90% fell in the genetic ancestry cluster associated with self-reported Caucasian donors. The aim of the study was to test whether cataloging public T cell receptors could identify signatures of past pathogen exposure. The study used immunosequencing to profile the T cell repertoires of under 700 subjects and linked those repertoires to cytomegalovirus serostatus. Along with the approximately 650-subject first cohort, a separate validation cohort of over a hundred different subjects was used. To predict cytomegalovirus infection status, the study combined high-throughput TCR immunosequencing, statistical association of individual TCRs with disease status, and machine learning. In a later analysis, previously published TCR beta repertoires from about 670 donors were re-analyzed and high-resolution HLA genotyping was added so that TCR occurrence patterns could be studied. Rather than using new phenotypic data, the later analysis identified candidate immune exposures from TCR beta sequences and from how often those sequences occurred across donors. An earlier analysis of roughly 580 of the donors used high-throughput TCR beta sequencing to judge whether each TCR beta V gene segment behaved as functional or pseudogenic. Donor age, sex, ethnicity and CMV serostatus were compiled together with the repertoire data. A later genetic analysis took genome-wide SNP genotypes for about 55% of the roughly 670 donors and used that subset as a discovery cohort. All discovery cohort repertoires had been generated on a single sequencing platform. HLA typing covered class I and class II loci at four-digit resolution. Typing coverage differed by locus: A, B, C, DRB1 and DQB1 were typed in roughly 620-630 donors, DQA1 in 500 to 550, DPA1 in some 570, and DPB1 in approximately 450. Because of strong linkage in the cohort, 5 or 6 DR-DQ haplotypes were treated as single units for association and clustering. Among some 400 genotyped donors of the cohort, an average of about 240,000 unique TCR beta nucleotide sequences was sequenced per donor, of which roughly 17% were non-productive. The research as a whole found: In the study, 150 to 200 TCR beta chains were listed as associated with cytomegalovirus. A later analysis found that most CMV-associated TCR beta chains appeared HLA-restricted, with HLA associations seemingly driven largely by CMV exposure. In an earlier analysis of 450 to 750 of the donors, most TCR beta V segments appeared in productive rearrangements about 87% or about 30% of the time, broadly matching IMGT annotations. A group of highly shared sequence variants was considered likely to be a technical artifact of the sequencing pipeline. Several of the top co-occurrence clusters appeared to be linked to parvovirus B19, influenza, CMV and Epstein-Barr virus, according to a later analysis. According to the authors, the approach could potentially be generalized to other disease states and immunological phenotypes. For the cohort, immune exposure information was limited to CMV serostatus. While some public TCRs were present in many individuals, most TCR sequences turned up only very rarely across donors. Three of the identified cytomegalovirus-associated TCR beta chains were confirmed in vitro to be specific for cytomegalovirus antigens. Linkage disequilibrium might explain the correlated functional status among segregating V segments, but an unknown experimental factor could not be excluded. Roughly uniform sequencing depth across donors was assumed in presence/absence analyses, although this assumption may not hold. In a later analysis, TCR association rates were found to vary across HLA loci, with the most associated TCRs seen for DRB1 alleles and the fewest for HLA-C alleles. Over 15 rarely observed V segments, including chromosome 9 orphons, were excluded from the earlier analysis of several hundred of the donors because counts were too low. Specific HLA alleles were associated with roughly 16,000 TCR beta sequences at a false discovery rate of 0.05 in a later analysis. A later genetic analysis reported fewer N-insertions in productive TCRs among donors in an Asian-associated ancestry cluster than the roughly 640-donor mean. In a later analysis, HLA-associated TCR beta chains were found to be more clonally expanded and to have lower generation probabilities than equally common non-associated chains. A further reported finding was that TCR beta sequences accurately predicted the HLA-A and HLA-B alleles for most subjects in the first cohort. This cohort had only TCR beta chains sequenced, and the lack of alpha or paired-chain data limited which features could be detected. Assigning TCR associations to individual alleles was difficult when HLA alleles, especially DR and DQ, strongly co-occurred. V-gene and J-gene trimming of TCR beta chains was associated with a missense DCLRE1C variant in a later genetic analysis, and the association was replicated in an independent cohort. Cytomegalovirus status was reported to be diagnosed by the classifier with high specificity and sensitivity in both the original and validation cohorts. Because HLA typing was missing for some donors at each locus, association tests included only the typed subset. Because the 87-base-pair reads could not distinguish some IMGT-functional V segments, including TRBV6-2 and TRBV6-3, those segments were excluded.

Libraries were constructed by the immunoSEQ multiplex PCR assay. For the multiplex PCR, a mixture combining 60 forward primers for TCR Vbeta segments and 13 reverse primers for TCR Jbeta segments was used. Amplification of the CDR3 region of rearranged TCR beta genes was performed with a multiplex PCR assay on genomic DNA. The Illumina HiSeq System was used to sequence the amplified TCR beta libraries as 87-base-pair reads. Turning to the authors' computational methods: A later analysis tallied some 79 million unique TCR beta chains across the 550 to 850 repertoires, and roughly 11 million of those chains were shared by two or more donors. Raw reads were error-corrected and collapsed into unique sequences by a nearest-neighbor algorithm in which closely related sequences were merged to remove PCR and sequencing errors. Alignment of CDR3 sequences to IMGT reference sequences was used to assign V, D and J gene segments. For a sequence to be retained, at least a six-nucleotide match to both a V gene segment and a J gene segment was required. A rearrangement counted as productive if the CDR3 had no stop codons and remained in frame with V and J, and every other rearrangement counted as non-productive. CDR3 was defined by IMGT convention, running from the second conserved V-encoded cysteine to the conserved J-encoded phenylalanine. Sequences without an unambiguous match to a single V gene segment were excluded from the earlier analysis of 587 of the donors. An earlier analysis of 587 of the donors called V segments functional above 56.7% productive rearrangements and segregating when the between-donor standard deviation exceeded 5%. A statistical classification framework was developed to diagnose cytomegalovirus status using the catalog of TCR beta chain sequences. In a later analysis, V and J genes were assigned by comparing TCR nucleotide sequences against IMGT/GENE-DB human TR gene sequences. A later analysis assigned CDR3 sequences and most-parsimonious VDJ recombination scenarios with the TCRdist pipeline. In a later analysis, each TCR beta chain was defined by its CDR3 amino acid sequence together with its V-gene family, and reads without a unique V-gene family were excluded. As a way to deal with suspected cross-contamination and a sequencing artifact, a later analysis dropped 450 to 600 nucleotide sequences that were highly shared and had low generation probability. In a later analysis, a clonal expansion index for each public chain was calculated from normalized within-repertoire ranks of inferred template counts. In a later analysis, generation probabilities were computed with a VDJ recombination model fitted to out-of-frame rearrangements, and the resulting probabilities were checked against IGoR. Hypergeometric tests were used in a later analysis to score TCR-TCR, TCR-HLA and TCR-CMV co-occurrence, with a repertoire-size bias correction applied to the TCR pairs. To estimate false discovery rates, a later analysis permuted the HLA or CMV assignments 20 times. In a later analysis, co-occurring TCRs were grouped using DBSCAN, with TCRdist sequence similarity added in when clustering inside HLA-allele-positive subsets. Co-occurrence clustering excluded repertoires with fewer than 30,000 or more than 120,000 public chains, plus five with anomalous nucleotide sharing. In TCRdb, the immuneACCESS table is reduced to in-frame sequences with V and J assigned. These tables do not hold every clone; where another copy was compared, an unresolved V gene accounts for under half, and the others remain unexplained. The DNA gave D and trimming, while V, J and clone size come from that table. This sample holds 95,000 to 150,000 clones; more than 65% were observed only once. The top ten hold about 3.9% of the sample.

At the junction V is shortened by 6 bases and J by 5 bases; bases outside the gene matches: 16. The CDR3 runs 18 amino acids, cysteine and phenylalanine included. Of the read, only the CDR3 DNA is kept; its 54 bases are in frame from base 1. CDR1 and CDR2 were assigned from the germline V gene as SNHLY and FYNNEI. The cohort was made up of several hundred healthy bone marrow donors. At the time of sampling, every cohort member was nominally healthy, though immune exposures that went unrecorded were likely present. The donor tested CMV seropositive, placing the donor among the 289 seropositive members of the cohort. Each donor provided a peripheral blood sample, and peripheral blood mononuclear cells were used for TCR beta sequencing. Genomic DNA was extracted from the blood cell samples with the Qiagen DNeasy Blood Extraction Kit. This clone was seen a handful of times. Its antigen has not been determined. No much larger clone exists at a distance of one base, and base qualities are not known.

The rearranged chain carries TRBV2 and TRBJ2-2, and 9 junctional nucleotides match TRBD1. This receptor was taken from a man aged 18-30 years in good health and CMV-seropositive. Sample: PBMCs. This receptor carries the CDR3 CASSDPGQGYVATGELFF. The sequenced DNA: TGTGCCAGCAGCGATCCGGGACAGGGTTATGTCGCGACCGGGGAGCTGTTTTTT.